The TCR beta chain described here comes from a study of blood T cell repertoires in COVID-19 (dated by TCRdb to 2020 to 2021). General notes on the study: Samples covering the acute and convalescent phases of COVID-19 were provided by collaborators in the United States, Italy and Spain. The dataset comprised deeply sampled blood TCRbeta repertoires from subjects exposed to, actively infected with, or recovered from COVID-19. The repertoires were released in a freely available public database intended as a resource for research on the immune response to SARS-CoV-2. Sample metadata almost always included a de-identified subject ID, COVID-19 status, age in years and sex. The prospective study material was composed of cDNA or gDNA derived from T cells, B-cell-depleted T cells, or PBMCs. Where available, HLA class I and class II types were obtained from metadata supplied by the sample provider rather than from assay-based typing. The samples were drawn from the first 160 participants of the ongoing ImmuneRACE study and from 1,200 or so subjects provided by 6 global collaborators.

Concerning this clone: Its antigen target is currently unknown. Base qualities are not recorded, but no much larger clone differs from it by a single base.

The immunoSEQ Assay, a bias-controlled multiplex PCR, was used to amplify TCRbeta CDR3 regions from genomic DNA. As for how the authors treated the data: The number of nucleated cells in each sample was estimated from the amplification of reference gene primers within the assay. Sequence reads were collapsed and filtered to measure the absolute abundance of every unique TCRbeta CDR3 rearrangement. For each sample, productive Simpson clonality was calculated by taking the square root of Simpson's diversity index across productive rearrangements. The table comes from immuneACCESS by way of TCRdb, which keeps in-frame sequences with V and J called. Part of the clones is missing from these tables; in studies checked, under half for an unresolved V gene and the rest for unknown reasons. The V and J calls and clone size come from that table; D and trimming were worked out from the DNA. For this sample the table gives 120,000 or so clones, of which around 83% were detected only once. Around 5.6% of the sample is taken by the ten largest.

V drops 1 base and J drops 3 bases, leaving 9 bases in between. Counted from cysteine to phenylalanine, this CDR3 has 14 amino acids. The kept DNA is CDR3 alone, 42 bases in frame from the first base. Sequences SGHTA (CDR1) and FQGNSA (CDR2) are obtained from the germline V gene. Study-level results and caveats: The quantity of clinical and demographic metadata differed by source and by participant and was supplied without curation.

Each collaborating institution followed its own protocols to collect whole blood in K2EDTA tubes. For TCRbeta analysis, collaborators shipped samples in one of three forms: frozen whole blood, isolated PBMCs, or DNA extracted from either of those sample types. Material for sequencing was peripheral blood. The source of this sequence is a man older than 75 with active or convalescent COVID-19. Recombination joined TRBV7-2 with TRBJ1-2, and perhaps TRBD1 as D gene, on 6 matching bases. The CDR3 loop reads CASSLDRVYYGYTF. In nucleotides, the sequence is TGTGCCAGCAGCTTAGACAGGGTGTACTATGGCTACACCTTC.